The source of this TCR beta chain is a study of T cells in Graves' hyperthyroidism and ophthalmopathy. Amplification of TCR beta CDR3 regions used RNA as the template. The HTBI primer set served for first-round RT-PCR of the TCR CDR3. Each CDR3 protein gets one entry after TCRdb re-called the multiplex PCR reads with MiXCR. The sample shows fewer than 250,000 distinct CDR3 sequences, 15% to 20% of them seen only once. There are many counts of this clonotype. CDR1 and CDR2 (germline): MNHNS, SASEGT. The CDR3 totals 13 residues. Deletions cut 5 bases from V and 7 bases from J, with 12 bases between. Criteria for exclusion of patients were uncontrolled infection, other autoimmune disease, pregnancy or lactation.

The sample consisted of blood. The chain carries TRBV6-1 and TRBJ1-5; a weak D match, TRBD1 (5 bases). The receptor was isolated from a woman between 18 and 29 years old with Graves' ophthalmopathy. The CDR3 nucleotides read TGTGCCAGCAGTCTCACAGGTGAACAGCCCCAGCATTTT. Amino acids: CASSLTGEQPQHF.